This is a list of T cell receptor beta chains from one sample in a study of cytomegalovirus exposure and HLA in healthy donors. Measured with immunoSEQ multiplex PCR; TCRdb has only the in-frame clones, and not every one. The sample yields hundreds of thousands of clones, about 90% seen once. Material: PBMCs. Source of these receptors: a woman aged 25-40 years in good health and CMV-seronegative. Both conserved end residues are part of each CDR3. Each record gives: J gene, V gene, CDR3 protein.

>TRBJ2-3|TRBV7-3
CASSLSGGKDTQYF
>TRBJ2-7|TRBV6-1
CASRMDSGYEQYF
>TRBJ2-2|TRBV10-2
CASSESTANTGELFF
>TRBJ2-5|TRBV19
CASSLWDSPQETQYF
>TRBJ2-1|TRBV29-1
CSVEIGGTGYHNEQFF
>TRBJ2-7|TRBV7-9
CASSLAFRSYEQYF
>TRBJ1-2|TRBV5-4
CASSLPDRVYGYTF
>TRBJ2-3|TRBV4-1
CASSQEAADRTDTQYF
>TRBJ2-3|TRBV9
CASSVGGLRTDTQYF
>TRBJ2-7|TRBV25-1
CASSEWGQNEQYF
>TRBJ2-2|TRBV25-1
CASSGSQPSRELFF
>TRBJ1-1|TRBV5-5
CASSLGSWAFF
>TRBJ2-3|TRBV19
CASTTRGDREVSFTDTQYF
>TRBJ2-1|TRBV9
CASSLGLAGDLEQFF
>TRBJ2-1|TRBV4-2
CASSQDRSFHEQFF
>TRBJ1-2|TRBV28
CASSMGRATGAGNYGYTF
>TRBJ2-2|TRBV6-5
CASSLTSGENTGELFF
>TRBJ2-2|TRBV7-3
CASRSLEKTGELFF
>TRBJ1-4|TRBV30
CAWSYRATNEKLFF
>TRBJ1-5|TRBV4-1
CASSERIIVNQPQHF
>TRBJ2-1|TRBV28
CASSGRGLAGNNEQFF
>TRBJ1-1|TRBV25-1
CASRGQGNSEAFF
>TRBJ2-5|TRBV7-8
CASTPPGGQETQYF
>TRBJ1-1|TRBV7-2
CASSSLLGTEAFF
>TRBJ2-7|TRBV25-1
CASISGTTPYEQYF
>TRBJ2-7|TRBV9
CASSPRTGTGEQYF
>TRBJ1-2|TRBV5-5
CASSYYWEAMYGYTF
>TRBJ1-1|TRBV9
CASSANPDRVNTEAFF
>TRBJ2-7|TRBV7-2
CASSLDFRSYEQYF
>TRBJ1-2|TRBV11-2
CASSWSGRNYGYTF
>TRBJ2-7|TRBV10-3
CAISDSSVFYEQYF
>TRBJ2-5|TRBV30
CAWSTLAVQETQYF
>TRBJ1-2|TRBV5-1
CASSIEGGFYGYTF
>TRBJ2-4|TRBV5-1
CASSLEWGMAKNIQYF